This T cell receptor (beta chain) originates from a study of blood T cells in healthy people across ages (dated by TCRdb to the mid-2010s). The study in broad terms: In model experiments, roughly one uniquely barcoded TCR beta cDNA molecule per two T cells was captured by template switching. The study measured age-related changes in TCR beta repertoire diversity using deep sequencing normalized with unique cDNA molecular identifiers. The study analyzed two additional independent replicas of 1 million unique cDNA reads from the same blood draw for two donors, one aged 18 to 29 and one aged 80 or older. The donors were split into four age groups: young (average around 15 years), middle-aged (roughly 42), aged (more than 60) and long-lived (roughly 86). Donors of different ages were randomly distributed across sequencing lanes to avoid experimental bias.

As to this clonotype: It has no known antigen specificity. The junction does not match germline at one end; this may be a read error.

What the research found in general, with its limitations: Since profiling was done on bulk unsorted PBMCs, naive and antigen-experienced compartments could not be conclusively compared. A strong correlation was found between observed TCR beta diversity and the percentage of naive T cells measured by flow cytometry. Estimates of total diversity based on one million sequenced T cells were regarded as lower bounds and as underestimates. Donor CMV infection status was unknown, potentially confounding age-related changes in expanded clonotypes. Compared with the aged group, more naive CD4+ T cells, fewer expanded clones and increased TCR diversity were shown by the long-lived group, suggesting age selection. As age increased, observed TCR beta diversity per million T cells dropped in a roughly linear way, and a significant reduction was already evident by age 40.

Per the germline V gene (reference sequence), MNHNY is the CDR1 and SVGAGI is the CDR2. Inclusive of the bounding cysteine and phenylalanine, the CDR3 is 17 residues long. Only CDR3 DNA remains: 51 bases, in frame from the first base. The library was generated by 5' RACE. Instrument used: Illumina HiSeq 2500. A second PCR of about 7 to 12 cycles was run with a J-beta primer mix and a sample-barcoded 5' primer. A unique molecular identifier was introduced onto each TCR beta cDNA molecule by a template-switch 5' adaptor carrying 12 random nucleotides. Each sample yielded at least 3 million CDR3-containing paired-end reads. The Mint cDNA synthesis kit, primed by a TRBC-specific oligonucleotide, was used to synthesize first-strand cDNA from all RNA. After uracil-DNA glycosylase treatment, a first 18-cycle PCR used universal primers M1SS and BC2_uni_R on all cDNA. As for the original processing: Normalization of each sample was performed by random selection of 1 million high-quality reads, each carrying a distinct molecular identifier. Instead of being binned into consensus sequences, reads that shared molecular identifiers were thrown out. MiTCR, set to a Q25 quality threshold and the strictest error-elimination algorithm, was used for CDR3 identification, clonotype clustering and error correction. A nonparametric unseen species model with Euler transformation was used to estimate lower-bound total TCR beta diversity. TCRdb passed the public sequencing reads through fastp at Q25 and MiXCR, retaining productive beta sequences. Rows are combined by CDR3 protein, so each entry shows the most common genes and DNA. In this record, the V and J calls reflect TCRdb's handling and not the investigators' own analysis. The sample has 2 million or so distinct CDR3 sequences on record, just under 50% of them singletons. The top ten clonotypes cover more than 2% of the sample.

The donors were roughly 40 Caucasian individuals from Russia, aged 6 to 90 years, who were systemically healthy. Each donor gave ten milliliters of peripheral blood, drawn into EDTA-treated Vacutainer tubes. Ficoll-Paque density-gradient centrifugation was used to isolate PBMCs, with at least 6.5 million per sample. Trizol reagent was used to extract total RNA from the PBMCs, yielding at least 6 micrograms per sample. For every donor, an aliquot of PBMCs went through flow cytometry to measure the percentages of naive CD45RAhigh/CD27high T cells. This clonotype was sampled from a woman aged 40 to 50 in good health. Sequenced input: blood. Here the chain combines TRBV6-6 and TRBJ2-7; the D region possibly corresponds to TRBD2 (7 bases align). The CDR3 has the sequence CTSSYSPGERDTYEQYF. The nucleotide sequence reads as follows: TGTACCAGCAGTTACTCCCCGGGGGAGCGGGACACCTACGAGCAGTACTTC.